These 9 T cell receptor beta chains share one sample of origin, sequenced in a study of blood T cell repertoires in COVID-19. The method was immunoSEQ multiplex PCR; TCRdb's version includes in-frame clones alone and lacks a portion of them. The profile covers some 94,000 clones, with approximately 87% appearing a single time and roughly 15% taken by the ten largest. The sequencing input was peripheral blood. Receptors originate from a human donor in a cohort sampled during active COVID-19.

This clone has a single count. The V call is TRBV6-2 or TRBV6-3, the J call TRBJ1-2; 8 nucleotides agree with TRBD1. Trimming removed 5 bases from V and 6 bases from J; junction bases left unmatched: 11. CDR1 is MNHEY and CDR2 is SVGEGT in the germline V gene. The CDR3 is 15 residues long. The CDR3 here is CASSPIGQGDHGYTF. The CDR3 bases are TGTGCCAGCAGTCCAATCGGACAGGGAGACCATGGCTACACCTTC.

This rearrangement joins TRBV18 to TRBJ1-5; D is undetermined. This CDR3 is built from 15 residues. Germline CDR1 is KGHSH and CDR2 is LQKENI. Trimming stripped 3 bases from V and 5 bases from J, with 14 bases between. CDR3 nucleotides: TGTGCCAGCTCACCGAGTAGAGCAAGCGATCAGCCCCAGCATTTT. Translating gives CASSPSRASDQPQHF.

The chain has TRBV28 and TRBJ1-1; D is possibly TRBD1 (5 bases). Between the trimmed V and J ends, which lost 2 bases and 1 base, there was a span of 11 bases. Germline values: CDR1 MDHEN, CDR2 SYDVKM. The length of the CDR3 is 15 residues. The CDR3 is CASSLGAQGNTEAFF. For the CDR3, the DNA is TGTGCCAGCAGTTTAGGAGCCCAGGGGAACACTGAAGCTTTCTTT. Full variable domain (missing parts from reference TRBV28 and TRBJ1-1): DVKVTQSSRYLVKRTGEKVFLECVQDMDHENMFWYRQDPGLGLRLIYFSYDVKMKEKGDIPEGYSVSREKKERFSLILESASTNQTSMYLCASSLGAQGNTEAFFGQGTRLTVV.

DNA for the CDR3: TGTGCCACCTCCTTCCGGGACAGGGGAGAGACCCAGTACTTC. It translates to CATSFRDRGETQYF. V usage is TRBV6-5 and J usage is TRBJ2-5; 10 nucleotides match TRBD1. J was trimmed by 4 bases and V by 10 bases; bases with no gene match: 9. Germline CDR1 MNHEY, CDR2 SVGAGI. CDR3 length: 14 amino acids.

The CDR3 spells CASSQPGQGAFGSYNSPLHF. The CDR3 DNA follows: TGTGCCAGCAGTCAACCGGGACAGGGGGCATTCGGCTCCTATAATTCACCCCTCCACTTT. The V call is TRBV6-6, the J call TRBJ1-6, with 12 positions matching TRBD1. Germline CDR1 and CDR2: MNHNY and SVGAGI (reference sequence). CDR3 length: 20 amino acids. J lost 0 bases, V lost 5 bases, and 11 bases had no gene match.

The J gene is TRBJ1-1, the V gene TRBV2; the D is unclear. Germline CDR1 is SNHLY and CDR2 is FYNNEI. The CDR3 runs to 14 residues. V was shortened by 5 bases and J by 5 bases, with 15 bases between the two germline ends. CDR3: CASSLTSVVTEAFF. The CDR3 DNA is TGTGCCAGCAGTCTCACCAGCGTGGTAACTGAAGCTTTCTTT.

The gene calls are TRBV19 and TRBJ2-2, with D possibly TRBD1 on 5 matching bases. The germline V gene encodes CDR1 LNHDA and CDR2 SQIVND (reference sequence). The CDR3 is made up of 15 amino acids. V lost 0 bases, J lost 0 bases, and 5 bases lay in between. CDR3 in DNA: TGTGCCAGTAGTATAGACAGGGCGAACACCGGGGAGCTGTTTTTT. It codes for CASSIDRANTGELFF.

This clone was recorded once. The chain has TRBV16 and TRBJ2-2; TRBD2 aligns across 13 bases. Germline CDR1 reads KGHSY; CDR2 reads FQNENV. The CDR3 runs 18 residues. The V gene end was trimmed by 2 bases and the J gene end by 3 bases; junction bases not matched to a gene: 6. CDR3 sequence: CASSQRTSGSDDTGELFF. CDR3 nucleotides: TGTGCCAGCAGCCAAAGGACTAGCGGGAGTGATGACACCGGGGAGCTGTTTTTT.

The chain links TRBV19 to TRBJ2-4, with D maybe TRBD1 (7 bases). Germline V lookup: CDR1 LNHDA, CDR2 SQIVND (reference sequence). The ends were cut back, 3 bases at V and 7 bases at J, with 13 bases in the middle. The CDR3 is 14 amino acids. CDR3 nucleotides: TGTGCCAGTAGTATTACGGCAGGGGGGAACATTCAGTACTTC. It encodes CASSITAGGNIQYF.